The 14 T cell receptor beta chains below were found in one sample sequenced in a study of graft-versus-host responses after intestinal transplantation. The antigens for these receptors are not known. The data were produced by immunoSEQ multiplex PCR, yet TCRdb's version contains in-frame clones alone and is incomplete. The table includes 90,000 to 95,000 clones, around 90% detected once. Sequences were derived from unstimulated CD8+ T cells sorted from spleen or lymph node cells, sampled before intestinal transplant. The source is a human donor who received an intestinal transplant.

The chain has TRBV5-4 and TRBJ2-1, with TRBD1 as a possible D gene (6 bases). Germline CDR1 reads SGHNT; CDR2 reads YYREEE (reference sequence). The CDR3 spans 16 residues. V was trimmed by 6 bases and J by 0 bases, leaving 16 bases between them. CDR3: CASNLGGQSSYNEQFF. CDR3 in DNA: TGTGCCAGCAACCTCGGAGGACAGAGCTCCTACAATGAGCAGTTCTTC.

The J gene is TRBJ2-1, the V gene TRBV5-8; 11 bases match TRBD2. Per the germline V gene, CDR1 is SGHTS and CDR2 is YDEGEE. V lost 3 bases and J lost 2; bases outside the gene matches: 4. The CDR3 sequence is 16 residues long. The CDR3 protein is CASSSGLAGAYNEQFF. As DNA, the CDR3 is TGTGCCAGCAGCTCAGGACTAGCGGGTGCCTACAATGAGCAGTTCTTC.

The CDR3 region is CASLMRGTQYEQYF. The CDR3 region has the DNA TGTGCCAGCCTCATGCGGGGCACTCAGTACGAGCAGTACTTC. The rearrangement links TRBV25-1 to TRBJ2-7; D is possibly TRBD2 (6 bases). The CDR3 totals 14 residues. Germline lookup yields CDR1 MGHDK and CDR2 SYGVNS. The V and J ends lost 8 bases and 4 bases respectively, with 18 bases between them.

This chain links TRBV9 with TRBJ2-5; possibly TRBD2 for D (6 bases). Trimming took 0 bases from V and 5 from J, leaving 14 bases between them. Germline V gene lookup returns CDR1 SGDLS and CDR2 YYNGEE. This CDR3 region has 15 residues. This chain's CDR3 is CASSVVGGEYETQYF. In DNA, the CDR3 is TGTGCCAGCAGCGTAGTTGGAGGGGAGTACGAGACCCAGTACTTC.

The chain links TRBV19 to TRBJ1-1; a possible D gene is TRBD1 (5 bases). V lost 7 bases and J lost 4, with 13 bases in between. The CDR3 consists of 13 residues. Looked up from germline, CDR1 is LNHDA and CDR2 is SQIVND (reference sequence). The CDR3 DNA is TGTGCCAGTAACCCGGGGGGTACCACTGAAGCTTTCTTT. It codes for CASNPGGTTEAFF. Variable domain in full (rest from reference TRBV19 and TRBJ1-1): DGGITQSPKYLFRKEGQNVTLSCEQNLNHDAMYWYRQDPGQGLRLIYYSQIVNDFQKGDIAEGYSVSREKKESFPLTVTSAQKNPTAFYLCASNPGGTTEAFFGQGTRLTVV.

The rearrangement uses TRBV7-3 and TRBJ2-2; D call uncertain. Germline-derived CDR1 and CDR2 are SGHTA and FQGTGA. Trimming removed 1 base at V and 6 bases at J, with 6 bases between. There are 13 residues in the CDR3. The CDR3 bases are TGTGCCAGCAGCTTAAATGGAGCCGGGGAGCTGTTTTTT. Its translation is CASSLNGAGELFF.

V and J are TRBV30 and TRBJ1-1; possibly TRBD1 for D (5 bases). The CDR3 is 12 amino acids. Between the trimmed V and J ends, which lost 1 base and 8 bases, there was a span of 11 bases. Germline V gives CDR1 GTSNPN, CDR2 SVGIG (reference sequence). The CDR3 here is CAWSGTHGEAFF. The CDR3 DNA follows: TGTGCCTGGAGTGGGACACACGGAGAAGCTTTCTTT.

The chain employs TRBV5-1 and TRBJ2-3; TRBD1 matches at 10 bases. Germline CDR1 and CDR2: SGHRS and YFSETQ. This CDR3 has 15 residues. J gave up 4 bases and V 4 bases, and 6 bases lay outside the gene matches. The CDR3: CASSPRDRGSDTQYF. DNA of the CDR3: TGCGCCAGCAGCCCACGGGACAGGGGTTCAGATACGCAGTATTTT.

CDR3 in amino acids: CAWTARGGQPNTEAFF. The CDR3 DNA is TGTGCCTGGACCGCACGGGGTGGGCAGCCGAACACTGAAGCTTTCTTT. The chain links TRBV30 to TRBJ1-1; D uncertain. Germline CDR1 reads GTSNPN; CDR2 reads SVGIG (reference sequence). With 4 bases removed from V and 1 base from J, the gap between germline ends came to 19 bases. The CDR3 is made up of 16 amino acids.

The chain is built from TRBV11-2 and TRBJ2-7, with D perhaps TRBD1 (6 bases). Trimming took 1 base from V and 2 from J, leaving 9 bases between them. The CDR3 extends over 14 amino acids. Germline CDR1 SGHAT, CDR2 FQNNGV. CDR3 in DNA: TGTGCCAGCAGCTTAGTTGCAGGGGCCTACGAGCAGTACTTC. It encodes CASSLVAGAYEQYF.

The genes are TRBV19 and TRBJ1-3; D uncertain. CDR1 and CDR2 from the germline V gene are LNHDA and SQIVND (reference sequence). The CDR3 totals 13 residues. V lost 8 bases and J 0 bases, leaving 8 bases between the germline ends. The chain's CDR3 is CASSVHSGNTIYF. CDR3 coding DNA: TGTGCCAGTTCAGTCCACTCTGGAAACACCATATATTTT.

The V and J genes are TRBV10-2 and TRBJ2-7, with TRBD2 matching over 8 bases. This CDR3 comprises 19 residues. The germline gives CDR1 WSHSY, CDR2 SAAADI. J lost 2 bases, V lost 0 bases, and 15 bases had no gene match. CDR3: CASSESKGRERERAYEQYF. CDR3 nucleotide sequence: TGCGCCAGCAGTGAGTCGAAAGGTCGGGAGCGGGAGAGGGCCTACGAGCAGTACTTC.

The rearrangement links TRBV7-9 to TRBJ1-1; D is unresolved. V was trimmed by 5 bases and J by 1 base, leaving 8 bases between them. CDR1 and CDR2 (germline): SEHNR, FQNEAQ (reference sequence). This CDR3 has 13 amino acids. This CDR3 reads CASSLPRNTEAFF. CDR3 nucleotides: TGTGCCAGCAGCCTCCCTCGGAACACTGAAGCTTTCTTT.

The rearrangement links TRBV7-2 to TRBJ2-7; 15 nucleotides align to TRBD2. CDR1 and CDR2 (germline): SGHTA, FQGNSA. The CDR3 spans 17 residues. The V segment lost 5 bases and the J segment 3 bases; nucleotides outside the gene matches: 8. CDR3 amino acids: CASSTWTSGGANYEQYF. As DNA, the CDR3 is TGTGCCAGCAGCACCTGGACTAGCGGGGGGGCTAACTACGAGCAGTACTTC.